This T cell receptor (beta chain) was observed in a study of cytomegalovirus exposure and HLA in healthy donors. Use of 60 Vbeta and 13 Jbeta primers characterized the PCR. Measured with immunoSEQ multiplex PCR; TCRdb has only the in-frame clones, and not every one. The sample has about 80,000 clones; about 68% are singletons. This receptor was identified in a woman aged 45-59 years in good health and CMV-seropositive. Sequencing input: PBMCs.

CDR3 DNA sequence: TGCGCCAGCAGCCCGACAAGGGTGTCGACAGGGGCGGGCTATGGCTACACCTTC. It yields the protein CASSPTRVSTGAGYGYTF. The rearrangement uses TRBV4-1 and TRBJ1-2, with TRBD1 matching 8 bases. This CDR3 is 18 amino acids long. Germline CDR1 reads MGHRA; CDR2 reads YSYEKL. Losses at the gene ends were 4 bases for V and 4 bases for J; bases not matched to a gene: 17.